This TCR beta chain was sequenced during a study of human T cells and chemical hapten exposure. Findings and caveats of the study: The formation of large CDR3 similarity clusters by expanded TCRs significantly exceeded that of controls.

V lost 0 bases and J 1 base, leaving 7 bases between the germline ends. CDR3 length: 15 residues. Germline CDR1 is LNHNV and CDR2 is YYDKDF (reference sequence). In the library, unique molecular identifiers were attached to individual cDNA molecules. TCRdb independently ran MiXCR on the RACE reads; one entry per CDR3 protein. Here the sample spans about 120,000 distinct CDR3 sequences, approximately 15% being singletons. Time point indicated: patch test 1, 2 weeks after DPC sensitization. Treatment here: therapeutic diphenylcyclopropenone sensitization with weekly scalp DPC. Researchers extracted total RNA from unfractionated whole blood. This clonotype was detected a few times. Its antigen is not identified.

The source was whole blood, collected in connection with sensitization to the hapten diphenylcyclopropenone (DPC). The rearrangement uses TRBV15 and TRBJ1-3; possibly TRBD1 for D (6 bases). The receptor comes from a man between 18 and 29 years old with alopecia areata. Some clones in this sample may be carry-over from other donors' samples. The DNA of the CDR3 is TGTGCCACCAGCAGAGATCAGGGGTCTGGAAACACCATATATTTT. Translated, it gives CATSRDQGSGNTIYF.